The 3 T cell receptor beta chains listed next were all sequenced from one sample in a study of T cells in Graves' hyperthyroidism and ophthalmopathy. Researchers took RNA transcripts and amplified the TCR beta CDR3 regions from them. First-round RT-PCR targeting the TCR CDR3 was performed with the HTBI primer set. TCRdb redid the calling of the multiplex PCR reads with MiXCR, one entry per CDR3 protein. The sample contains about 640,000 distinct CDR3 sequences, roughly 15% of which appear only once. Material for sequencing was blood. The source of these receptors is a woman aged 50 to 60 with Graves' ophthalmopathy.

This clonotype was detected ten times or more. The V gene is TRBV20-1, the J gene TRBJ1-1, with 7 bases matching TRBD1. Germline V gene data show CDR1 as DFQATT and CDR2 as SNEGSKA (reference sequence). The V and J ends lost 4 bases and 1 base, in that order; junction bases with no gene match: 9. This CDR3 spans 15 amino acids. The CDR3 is CSATKTGPSNTEAFF. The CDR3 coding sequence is TGCAGTGCTACCAAGACAGGGCCTTCGAACACTGAAGCTTTCTTT.

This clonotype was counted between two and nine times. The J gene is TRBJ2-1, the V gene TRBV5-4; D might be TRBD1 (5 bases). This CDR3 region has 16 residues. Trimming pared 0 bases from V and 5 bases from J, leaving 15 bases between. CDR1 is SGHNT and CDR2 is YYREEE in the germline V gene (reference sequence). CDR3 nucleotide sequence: TGTGCCAGCAGCTTGGCCGGTCGCAGGGCGGACAATGAGCAGTTCTTC. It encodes CASSLAGRRADNEQFF.

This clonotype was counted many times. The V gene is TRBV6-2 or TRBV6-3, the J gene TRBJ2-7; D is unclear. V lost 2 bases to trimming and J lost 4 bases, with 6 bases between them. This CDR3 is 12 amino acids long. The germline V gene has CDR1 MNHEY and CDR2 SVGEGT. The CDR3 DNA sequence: TGTGCCAGCAGTTACAGAGAGTACGAGCAGTACTTC. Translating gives CASSYREYEQYF.